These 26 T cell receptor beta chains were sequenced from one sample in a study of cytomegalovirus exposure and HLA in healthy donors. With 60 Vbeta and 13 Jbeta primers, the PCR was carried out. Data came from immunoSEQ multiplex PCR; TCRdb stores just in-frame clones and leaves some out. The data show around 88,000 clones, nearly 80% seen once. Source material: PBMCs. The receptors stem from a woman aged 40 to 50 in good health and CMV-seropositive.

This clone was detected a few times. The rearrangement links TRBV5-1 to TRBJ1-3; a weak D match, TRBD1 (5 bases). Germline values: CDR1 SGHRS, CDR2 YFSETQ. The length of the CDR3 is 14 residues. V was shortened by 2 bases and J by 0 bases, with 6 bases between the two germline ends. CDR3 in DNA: TGCGCCAGCAGCTTTCAGGGCTCTGGAAACACCATATATTTT. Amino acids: CASSFQGSGNTIYF.

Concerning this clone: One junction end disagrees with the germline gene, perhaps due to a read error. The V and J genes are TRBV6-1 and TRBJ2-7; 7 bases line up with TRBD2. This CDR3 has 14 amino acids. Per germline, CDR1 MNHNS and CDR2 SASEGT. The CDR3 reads CVSTRLAVTYEQYF. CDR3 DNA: TGTGTCAGCACCCGGCTAGCGGTAACCTACGAGCAGTACTTC.

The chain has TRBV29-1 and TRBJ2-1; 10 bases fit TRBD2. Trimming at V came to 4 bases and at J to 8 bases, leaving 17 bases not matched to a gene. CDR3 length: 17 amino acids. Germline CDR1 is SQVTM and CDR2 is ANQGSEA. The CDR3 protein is CSVGSLVGTSAEDEQFF. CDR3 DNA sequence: TGCAGCGTTGGGTCTTTGGTAGGGACTAGCGCCGAGGATGAGCAGTTCTTC.

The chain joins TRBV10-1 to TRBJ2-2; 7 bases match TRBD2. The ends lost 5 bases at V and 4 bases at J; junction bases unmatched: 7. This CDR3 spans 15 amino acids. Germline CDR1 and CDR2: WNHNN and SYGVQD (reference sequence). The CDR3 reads CASSRGETLTGELFF. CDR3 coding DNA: TGCGCCAGCAGTCGGGGGGAAACCCTCACCGGGGAGCTGTTTTTT.

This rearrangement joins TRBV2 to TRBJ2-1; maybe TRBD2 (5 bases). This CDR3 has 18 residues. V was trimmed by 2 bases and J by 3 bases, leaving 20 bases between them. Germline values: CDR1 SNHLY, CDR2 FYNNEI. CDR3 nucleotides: TGTGCCAGCAGTGAATCACATTACTCGCGGGCCGACTACAATGAGCAGTTCTTC. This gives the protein CASSESHYSRADYNEQFF. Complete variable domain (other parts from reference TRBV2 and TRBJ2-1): EPEVTQTPSHQVTQMGQEVILRCVPISNHLYFYWYRQILGQKVEFLVSFYNNEISEKSEIFDDQFSVERPDGSNFTLKIRSTKLEDSAMYFCASSESHYSRADYNEQFFGPGTRLTVL.

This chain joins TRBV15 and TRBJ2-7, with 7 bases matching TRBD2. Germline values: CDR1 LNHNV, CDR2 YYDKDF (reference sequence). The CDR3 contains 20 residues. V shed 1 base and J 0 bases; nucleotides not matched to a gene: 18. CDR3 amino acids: CATSRVSVGRGGPSSYEQYF. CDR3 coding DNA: TGTGCCACCAGCAGAGTGAGTGTTGGGAGGGGCGGACCGAGCTCCTACGAGCAGTACTTC.

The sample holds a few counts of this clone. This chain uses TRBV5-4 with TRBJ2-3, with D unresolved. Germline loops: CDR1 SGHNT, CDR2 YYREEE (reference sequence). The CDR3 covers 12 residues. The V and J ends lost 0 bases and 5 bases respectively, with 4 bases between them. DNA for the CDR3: TGTGCCAGCAGCTTGGAGCGAGATACGCAGTATTTT. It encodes CASSLERDTQYF.

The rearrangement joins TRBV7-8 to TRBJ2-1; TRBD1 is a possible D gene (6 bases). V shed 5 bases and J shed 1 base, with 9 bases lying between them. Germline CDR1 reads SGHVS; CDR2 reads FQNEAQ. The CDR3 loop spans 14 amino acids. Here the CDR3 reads CASSAGESYNEQFF. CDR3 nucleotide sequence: TGTGCCAGCAGCGCAGGGGAATCCTACAATGAGCAGTTCTTC.

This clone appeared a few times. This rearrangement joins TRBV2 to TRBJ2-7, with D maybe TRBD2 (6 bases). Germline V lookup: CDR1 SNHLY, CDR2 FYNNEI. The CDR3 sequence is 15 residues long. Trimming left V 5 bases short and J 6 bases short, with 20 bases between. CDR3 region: CASSYSEGSPGEQYF. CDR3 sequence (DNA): TGTGCCAGCAGTTACTCGGAGGGGAGCCCGGGCGAGCAGTACTTC.

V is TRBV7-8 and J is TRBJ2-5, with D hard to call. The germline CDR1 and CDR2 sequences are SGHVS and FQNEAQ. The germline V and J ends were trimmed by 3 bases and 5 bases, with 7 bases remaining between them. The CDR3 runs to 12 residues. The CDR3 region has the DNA TGTGCCAGCAGCTTCCCCGAGGAGACCCAGTACTTC. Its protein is CASSFPEETQYF. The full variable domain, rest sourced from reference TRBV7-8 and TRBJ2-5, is GAGVSQSPRYKVAKRGQDVALRCDPISGHVSLFWYQQALGQGPEFLTYFQNEAQLDKSGLPSDRFFAERPEGSVSTLKIQRTQQEDSAVYLCASSFPEETQYFGPGTRLLVL.

CDR3 residues: CASSFLADLRNEQFF. The CDR3 nucleotides read TGCGCCAGCAGCTTCCTAGCGGACCTCCGCAATGAGCAGTTCTTC. The V and J genes are TRBV5-1 and TRBJ2-1; 7 bases line up with TRBD2. The length of the CDR3 is 15 residues. Germline values: CDR1 SGHRS, CDR2 YFSETQ. V was pared by 2 bases and J by 6 bases, with 8 bases of the junction left unmatched.

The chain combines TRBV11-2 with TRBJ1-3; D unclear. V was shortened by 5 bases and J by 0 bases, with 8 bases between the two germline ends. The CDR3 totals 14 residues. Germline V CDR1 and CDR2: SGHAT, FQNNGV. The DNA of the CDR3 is TGTGCCAGCAGCCCAGAAAGCTCTGGAAACACCATATATTTT. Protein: CASSPESSGNTIYF.

In nucleotides, the CDR3 is TGTGCCACCTTCGGGGGGTATGAAGCTTTCTTT. This encodes CATFGGYEAFF. The rearrangement links TRBV6-5 to TRBJ1-1; D is perhaps TRBD1 (5 bases). The V gene's germline CDR1 is MNHEY and CDR2 SVGAGI. The V and J ends lost 10 bases and 7 bases respectively, with 13 bases between them. This CDR3 spans 11 amino acids.

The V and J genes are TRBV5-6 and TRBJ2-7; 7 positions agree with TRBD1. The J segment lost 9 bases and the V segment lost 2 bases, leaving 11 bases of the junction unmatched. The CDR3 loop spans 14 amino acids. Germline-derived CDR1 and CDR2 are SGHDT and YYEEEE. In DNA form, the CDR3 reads TGTGCCAGCAGCTTAGGGGACAGACGATCGGGGCAGTACTTC. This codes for CASSLGDRRSGQYF.

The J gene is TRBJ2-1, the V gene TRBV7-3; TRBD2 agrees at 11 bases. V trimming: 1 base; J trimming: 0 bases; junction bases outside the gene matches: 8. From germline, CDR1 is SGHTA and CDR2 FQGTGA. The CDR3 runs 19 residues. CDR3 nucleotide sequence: TGTGCCAGCAGCTTAATTTCGGGGACTAGCGGAATCTCCTACAATGAGCAGTTCTTC. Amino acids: CASSLISGTSGISYNEQFF.

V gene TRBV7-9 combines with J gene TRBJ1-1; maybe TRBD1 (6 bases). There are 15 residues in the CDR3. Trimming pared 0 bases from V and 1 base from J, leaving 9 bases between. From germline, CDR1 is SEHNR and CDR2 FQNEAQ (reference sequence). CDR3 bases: TGTGCCAGCAGCTTAGCGCGGGGGGCGAACACTGAAGCTTTCTTT. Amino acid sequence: CASSLARGANTEAFF.

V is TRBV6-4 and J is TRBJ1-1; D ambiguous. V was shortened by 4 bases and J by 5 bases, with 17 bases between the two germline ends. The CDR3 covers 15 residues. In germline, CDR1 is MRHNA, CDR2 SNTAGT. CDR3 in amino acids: CASSVAEGGMTEAFF. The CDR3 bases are TGTGCCAGCAGTGTCGCGGAGGGAGGAATGACTGAAGCTTTCTTT.

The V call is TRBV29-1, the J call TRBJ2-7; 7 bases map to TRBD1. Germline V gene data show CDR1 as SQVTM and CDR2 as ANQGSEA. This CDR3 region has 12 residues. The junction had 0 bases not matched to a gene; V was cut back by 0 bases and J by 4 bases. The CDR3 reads CSVEDRGYEQYF. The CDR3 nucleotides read TGCAGCGTTGAAGACAGGGGGTACGAGCAGTACTTC.

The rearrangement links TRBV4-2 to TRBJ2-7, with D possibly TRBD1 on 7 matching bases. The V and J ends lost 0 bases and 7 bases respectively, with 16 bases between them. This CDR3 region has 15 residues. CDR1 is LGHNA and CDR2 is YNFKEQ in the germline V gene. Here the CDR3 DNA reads TGTGCCAGCAGCCAAGATGTGGAGGGGGCGCGGGAGCAGTACTTC. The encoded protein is CASSQDVEGAREQYF.

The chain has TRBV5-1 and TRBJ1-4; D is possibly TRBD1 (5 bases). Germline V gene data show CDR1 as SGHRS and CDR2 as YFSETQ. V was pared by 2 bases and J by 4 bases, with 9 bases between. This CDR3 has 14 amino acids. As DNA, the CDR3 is TGCGCCAGCAGCTTTACAGGTTATAATGAAAAACTGTTTTTT. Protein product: CASSFTGYNEKLFF.

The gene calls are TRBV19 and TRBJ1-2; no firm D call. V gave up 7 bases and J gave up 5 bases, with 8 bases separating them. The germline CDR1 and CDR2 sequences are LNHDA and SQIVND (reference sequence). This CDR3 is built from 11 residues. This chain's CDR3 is CASTEYYGYTF. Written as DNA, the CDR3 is TGTGCCAGTACGGAGTATTATGGCTACACCTTC.

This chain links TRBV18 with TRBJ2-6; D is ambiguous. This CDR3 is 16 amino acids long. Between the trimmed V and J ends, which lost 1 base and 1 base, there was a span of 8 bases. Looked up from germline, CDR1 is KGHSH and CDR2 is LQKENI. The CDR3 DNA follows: TGTGCCAGCTCACCACTTTTGACATCTGGGGCCAACGTCCTGACTTTC. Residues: CASSPLLTSGANVLTF. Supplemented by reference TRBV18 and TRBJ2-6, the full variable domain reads NAGVMQNPRHLVRRRGQEARLRCSPMKGHSHVYWYRQLPEEGLKFMVYLQKENIIDESGMPKERFSAEFPKEGPSILRIQQVVRGDSAAYFCASSPLLTSGANVLTFGAGSRLTVL.

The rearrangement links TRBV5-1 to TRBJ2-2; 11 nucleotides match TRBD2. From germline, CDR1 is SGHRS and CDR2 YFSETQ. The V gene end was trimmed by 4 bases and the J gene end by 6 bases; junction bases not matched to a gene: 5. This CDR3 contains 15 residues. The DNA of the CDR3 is TGCGCCAGCAGCGCCGGGACTAGCGGTGCCGGGGAGCTGTTTTTT. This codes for CASSAGTSGAGELFF.

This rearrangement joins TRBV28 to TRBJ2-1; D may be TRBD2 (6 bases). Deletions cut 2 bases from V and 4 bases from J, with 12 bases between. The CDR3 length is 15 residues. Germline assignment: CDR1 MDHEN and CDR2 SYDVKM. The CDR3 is CASSLIAEGYNEQFF. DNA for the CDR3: TGTGCCAGCAGTTTAATAGCGGAGGGTTACAATGAGCAGTTCTTC.

The CDR3 region has the DNA TGCAGCGCCATGAGCGCCTACGAGCAGTACTTC. It encodes CSAMSAYEQYF. This chain uses TRBV29-1 with TRBJ2-7; D is unresolved. Trimming removed 7 bases at V and 2 bases at J, with 9 bases between. Per the germline V gene, CDR1 is SQVTM and CDR2 is ANQGSEA. The CDR3 length is 11 residues.

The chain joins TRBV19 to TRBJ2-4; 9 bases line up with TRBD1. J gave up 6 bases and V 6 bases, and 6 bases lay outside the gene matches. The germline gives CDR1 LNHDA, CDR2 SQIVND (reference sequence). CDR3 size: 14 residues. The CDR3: CASSRAGQGNIQYF. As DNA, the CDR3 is TGTGCCAGTAGCCGGGCGGGACAGGGAAACATTCAGTACTTC.